This T cell receptor (beta chain) was found in a study of T cell responses to AZD1222 COVID-19 vaccine. Study-level points and caveats: Samples come after the peak T cell response, not at day 14. Vaccination with two AZD1222 doses was followed by a rise in Spike-specific TCR breadth and depth. Among the donors, most were white British and more were female, and clonal diversity was possibly underestimated.

CDR1 is MNHEY and CDR2 is SVGEGT in the germline V gene. V lost 5 bases to trimming and J lost 0 bases, with 8 bases between them. This CDR3 region has 13 residues. Repertoires were generated with immunoSEQ multiplex PCR, while TCRdb's copy carries only in-frame clones and drops some. The sample yields tens of thousands of clones, around nine tenths seen once. Of note for this clone: What it binds is not known.

The clonotype originates from an adult who received the AZD1222 COVID-19 vaccine. The sample here was peripheral blood, taken 28 days after the second AZD1222 dose. The chain uses TRBV6-2 or TRBV6-3 and TRBJ2-7; no definite D call. DNA of the CDR3: TGTGCCAGCAGTGTGGCTATCTCCTACGAGCAGTACTTC. It specifies CASSVAISYEQYF.